This T cell receptor (beta chain) was retrieved from a study of blood T cell repertoires in COVID-19. CDR1 WSHSY and CDR2 SAAADI come from the germline V gene. The CDR3 is 15 amino acids. V lost 6 bases, J lost 4 bases, and 9 bases stayed unmatched. Original processing methods: Estimated nucleated cell counts came from reference gene primer amplification. Generated by immunoSEQ multiplex PCR, the TCRdb table keeps only in-frame clones and is missing some. V, J and clone size are taken as reported in that table, and D and trimming were inferred from the DNA itself. Of 150,000 to 200,000 clones in the sample, around 82% were seen once. Symptom resolution, clearance, or two negative PCRs marked the recovered donors of Cohort 3.

V is TRBV10-2 and J is TRBJ2-5, with 9 bases lining up with TRBD1. Material for sequencing was PBMCs or T cells enriched from blood (not recorded which). The source is a man aged 40-49 years who had recovered from COVID-19. For the CDR3, the DNA is TGCGCCAGCAGAATCCGGGACAGGGAACGAGAGACCCAGTACTTC. It codes for CASRIRDRERETQYF.